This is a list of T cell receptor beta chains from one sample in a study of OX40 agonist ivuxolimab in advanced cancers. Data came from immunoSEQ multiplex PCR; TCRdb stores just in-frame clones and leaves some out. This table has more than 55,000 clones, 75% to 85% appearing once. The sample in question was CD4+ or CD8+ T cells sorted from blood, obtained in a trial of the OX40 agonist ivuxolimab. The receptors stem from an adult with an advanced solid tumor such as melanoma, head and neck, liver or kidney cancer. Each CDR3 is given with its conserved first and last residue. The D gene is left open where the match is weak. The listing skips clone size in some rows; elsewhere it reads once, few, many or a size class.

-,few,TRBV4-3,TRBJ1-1,CASSQIQQGNTEAFF,TGCGCCAGCAGCCAGATCCAACAGGGGAACACTGAAGCTTTCTTT
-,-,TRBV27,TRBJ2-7,CASSPILSRGTYEQYF,TGTGCCAGCAGTCCTATACTCTCGAGGGGGACTTACGAGCAGTACTTC
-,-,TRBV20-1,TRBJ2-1,CSASRGGEQFF,TGCAGTGCTAGTAGGGGCGGGGAGCAGTTCTTC
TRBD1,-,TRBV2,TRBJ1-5,CASGMGQLNQPQHF,TGTGCCAGCGGCATGGGACAGTTAAATCAGCCCCAGCATTTT
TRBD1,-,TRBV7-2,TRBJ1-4,CASSLVRGRDEKLFF,TGTGCCAGCAGCTTAGTTAGGGGGCGAGATGAAAAACTGTTTTTT
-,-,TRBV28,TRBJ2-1,CASSLKSGDEQFF,TGTGCCAGCAGTTTAAAGTCAGGGGATGAGCAGTTCTTC
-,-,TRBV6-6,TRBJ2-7,CASSSPPDGIYEQYF,TGTGCCAGCAGTTCCCCTCCGGACGGAATCTACGAGCAGTACTTC
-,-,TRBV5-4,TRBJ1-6,CASSPGENNSPLHF,TGTGCCAGCAGCCCGGGGGAAAATAATTCACCCCTCCACTTT
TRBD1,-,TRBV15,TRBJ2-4,CATSRDLGQGKNIQYF,TGTGCCACCAGCAGGGACTTAGGACAGGGGAAAAACATTCAGTACTTC
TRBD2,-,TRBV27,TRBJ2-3,CASSGLAGKDTQYF,TGTGCCAGCAGTGGACTAGCGGGAAAAGATACGCAGTATTTT
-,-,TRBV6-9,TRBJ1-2,CASSYRLLRVNYGYTF,TGTGCCAGCAGTTATAGGCTCTTGCGGGTTAACTATGGCTACACCTTC
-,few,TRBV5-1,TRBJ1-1,CASSLNLRGNTEAFF,TGCGCCAGCAGCTTGAATCTGAGAGGGAACACTGAAGCTTTCTTT
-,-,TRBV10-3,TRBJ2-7,CAISDGRVDEQYF,TGTGCCATCAGTGACGGCAGGGTGGACGAGCAGTACTTC
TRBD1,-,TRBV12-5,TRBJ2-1,CASGLLTGGAYNEQFF,TGTGCTAGTGGTTTGTTGACAGGGGGCGCATACAATGAGCAGTTCTTC
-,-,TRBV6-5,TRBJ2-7,CASSYSGEQYF,TGTGCCAGCAGTTACTCAGGCGAGCAGTACTTC
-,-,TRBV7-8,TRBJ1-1,CASSWYRESTEAFF,TGTGCCAGCAGCTGGTACAGGGAGTCCACTGAAGCTTTCTTT
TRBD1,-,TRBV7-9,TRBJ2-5,CASSLGGTGFAETQYF,TGTGCCAGCAGCTTAGGGGGGACAGGGTTCGCAGAGACCCAGTACTTC
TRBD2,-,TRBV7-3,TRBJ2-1,CASSLAGGTSDYNEQFF,TGTGCCAGCAGCTTAGCAGGCGGGACTAGCGACTACAATGAGCAGTTCTTC
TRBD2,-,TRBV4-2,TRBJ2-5,CASSPPFGSGREETQYF,TGTGCCAGCAGCCCTCCCTTCGGTAGCGGGAGGGAAGAGACCCAGTACTTC
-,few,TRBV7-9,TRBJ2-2,CASSAYRVNTGELFF,TGTGCCAGCAGCGCATACAGGGTGAACACCGGGGAGCTGTTTTTT
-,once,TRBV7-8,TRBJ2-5,CASSPPGVAKTQYF,TGTGCCAGCAGCCCCCCGGGGGTAGCGAAGACCCAGTACTTC
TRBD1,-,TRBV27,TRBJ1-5,CASSLLGTGGDQPQHF,TGTGCCAGCAGTTTATTGGGGACAGGGGGCGATCAGCCCCAGCATTTT
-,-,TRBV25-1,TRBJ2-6,CASSVGGRGSSGANVLTF,TGTGCCAGCAGTGTCGGCGGGCGGGGAAGCTCTGGGGCCAACGTCCTGACTTTC
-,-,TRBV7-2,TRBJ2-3,CASSLANNPLGDTQYF,TGTGCCAGCAGCTTAGCGAATAACCCTTTAGGAGATACGCAGTATTTT
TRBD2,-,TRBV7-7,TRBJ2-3,CASSRIGLAVTDTQYF,TGTGCCAGCAGCCGAATTGGACTAGCGGTAACAGATACGCAGTATTTT
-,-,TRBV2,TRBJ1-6,CASSEVANSPLHF,TGTGCCAGCAGTGAAGTAGCCAATTCACCCCTCCACTTT
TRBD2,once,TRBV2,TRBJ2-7,CASSEALAGGGEQYF,TGTGCCAGCAGTGAAGCGCTTGCCGGGGGGGGCGAGCAGTACTTC
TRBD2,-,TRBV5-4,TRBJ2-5,CASSQLAGEETQYF,TGCGCCAGCAGCCAATTAGCGGGGGAAGAGACCCAGTACTTC
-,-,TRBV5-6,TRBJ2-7,CASSLTGYEQYF,TGTGCCAGCAGCTTGACCGGCTACGAGCAGTACTTC
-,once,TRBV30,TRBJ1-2,CAWSMGSPAGYTF,TGTGCCTGGAGTATGGGTAGTCCTGCTGGCTACACCTTC
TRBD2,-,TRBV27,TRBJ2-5,CASGGRRETQYF,TGTGCCAGCGGCGGGAGGCGGGAGACCCAGTACTTC